The sequence of this T cell receptor beta chain was determined in a study of untreated major depressive disorder. The study's findings and limits: The small study sample limits how generally findings apply. Compared with controls, depressed patients showed more TRBV05-01 (Vbeta 5.1) usage in CD4+ T cells.

Participants with major medical conditions, Axis I/II comorbidities, regular medication or illicit drug use were excluded. A word on this clone: The antigen remains undetermined.

Trimming cost V 5 bases and J 4 bases; bases outside gene matches: 7. This CDR3 comprises 15 residues. Germline V lookup: CDR1 MNHNY, CDR2 SVGAGI (reference sequence). TCRdb keeps only in-frame clones here, not all; method: immunoSEQ multiplex PCR. The sample carries some 13,000 clones, about nine tenths recorded once. The chain employs TRBV6-6 and TRBJ1-5, with TRBD1 matching over 8 bases. This receptor was obtained from a man younger than 45 with major depressive disorder. Material for sequencing was CD4+ T cells from PBMCs. CDR3 region: CASSLAGGGNQPQHF. The CDR3, as DNA: TGTGCCAGCAGTCTCGCAGGGGGCGGGAATCAGCCCCAGCATTTT.